Detailed here is one TCR beta chain. Its antigen is undetermined. Sample time point: week 23, last vaccination. A 20-mer mutant IDH1 peptide at 300 ug was injected subcutaneously with topical imiquimod. The data belong to a study of a mutant IDH1 vaccine in newly diagnosed glioma. The germline CDR1 and CDR2 sequences are SQVTM and ANQGSEA. This CDR3 has 12 amino acids. The V gene lost 7 bases and the J gene lost 7 bases, with 16 bases spanning the gap. Only in-frame clones appear in the TCRdb table, and some are missing; sequencing was by immunoSEQ multiplex PCR. The sample records 50,000 to 70,000 clones, more than 75% being singletons.

The sequence came from a man aged 35 to 55 with glioma. The chain employs TRBV29-1 and TRBJ1-1; tentative D call: TRBD1 (5 bases). This specimen was PBMCs, taken from a glioma patient whose treatment included an IDH1 peptide vaccine. The CDR3 is CSAETVPLEAFF. The DNA of the CDR3 is TGCAGCGCAGAGACAGTCCCCCTTGAAGCTTTCTTT.